This is a list of T cell receptor beta chains from one sample in a study of T cell repertoires in cytomegalovirus infection. In TCRdb, the reads were re-called with MiXCR into one record per CDR3 protein. The top ten clones hold around 2.5% of a sample with some 300,000 distinct CDR3 sequences, approximately 8.9% of them seen once. The material sequenced was PBMCs. The origin of the receptors is a human donor in good health (CMV status not recorded). Some clones in this sample may be carry-over from other donors' samples. Each CDR3 is given with its conserved first and last residue. A D gene is named only where the DNA matches it firmly. Rows may omit the clone size; those that give it use once, few, many or a size class.

CDR3: CANSADRGESNEQFF
DNA: TGTGCCAACAGTGCGGACAGGGGGGAAAGCAATGAGCAGTTCTTC
J: TRBJ2-1
V: TRBV6-2/TRBV6-3
D: TRBD1
size: .

CDR3: CSARLGQLNTEAFF
DNA: TGCAGTGCTAGACTGGGACAGTTGAACACTGAAGCTTTCTTT
J: TRBJ1-1
V: TRBV20-1
D: TRBD1
size: many

CDR3: CASSYRDSPRYEQYF
DNA: TGTGCCAGCAGTTACCGGGACAGCCCCCGCTACGAGCAGTACTTC
J: TRBJ2-7
V: TRBV6-5
D: TRBD1
size: .

CDR3: CASSRPGHNEQFF
DNA: TGTGCCAGCAGCCGGCCAGGGCACAATGAGCAGTTCTTC
J: TRBJ2-1
V: TRBV28
D: .
size: many

CDR3: CASERDIQFSGNTIYF
DNA: TGTGCCAGCGAACGGGACATCCAATTCTCTGGAAACACCATATATTTT
J: TRBJ1-3
V: TRBV2
D: .
size: .

CDR3: CATRTGIFTGELFF
DNA: TGTGCCACACGGACAGGGATCTTCACCGGGGAGCTGTTTTTT
J: TRBJ2-2
V: TRBV7-8
D: TRBD1
size: few

CDR3: CSVEGGGSGNTIYF
DNA: TGCAGCGTTGAGGGGGGCGGCTCTGGAAACACCATATATTTT
J: TRBJ1-3
V: TRBV29-1
D: .
size: many

CDR3: CASSGSTGYYGYTF
DNA: TGTGCCAGCAGTGGATCGACAGGGTACTATGGCTACACCTTC
J: TRBJ1-2
V: TRBV6-1
D: TRBD1
size: many

CDR3: CASSQVAGYQETQYF
DNA: TGTGCCAGCAGCCAGGTAGCGGGGTACCAAGAGACCCAGTACTTC
J: TRBJ2-5
V: TRBV14
D: TRBD2
size: few

CDR3: CASSFNRDEQYF
DNA: TGTGCCAGCAGCTTTAACAGGGACGAGCAGTACTTC
J: TRBJ2-7
V: TRBV7-9
D: .
size: many

CDR3: CASSVTDNTDTQYF
DNA: TGTGCCAGCAGCGTAACGGACAACACAGATACGCAGTATTTT
J: TRBJ2-3
V: TRBV9
D: .
size: many

CDR3: CASSLIAGGLTGELFF
DNA: TGCGCCAGCAGCCTGATAGCGGGGGGGCTCACCGGGGAGCTGTTTTTT
J: TRBJ2-2
V: TRBV4-1
D: TRBD2
size: many

CDR3: CASSAPGQNTGELFF
DNA: TGTGCCAGCAGCGCTCCGGGCCAAAACACCGGGGAGCTGTTTTTT
J: TRBJ2-2
V: TRBV9
D: .
size: many

CDR3: CSARGLAGVSETQYF
DNA: TGCAGTGCTAGAGGGCTAGCGGGTGTGTCGGAGACCCAGTACTTC
J: TRBJ2-5
V: TRBV20-1
D: TRBD2
size: many

CDR3: CASRPTGIHQPQHF
DNA: TGTGCCAGCAGACCTACAGGGATCCATCAGCCCCAGCATTTT
J: TRBJ1-5
V: TRBV12-3/TRBV12-4
D: .
size: .

CDR3: CSGLYRGPGDEQFF
DNA: TGCAGCGGCCTCTACAGGGGGCCCGGCGACGAGCAGTTCTTC
J: TRBJ2-1
V: TRBV29-1
D: TRBD1
size: .

CDR3: CASSLGVQPQHF
DNA: TGTGCCAGCAGCTTAGGCGTGCAGCCCCAGCATTTT
J: TRBJ1-5
V: TRBV7-9
D: .
size: many

CDR3: CSVAPDLNSPLHF
DNA: TGCAGCGTCGCCCCGGACCTTAATTCACCCCTCCACTTT
J: TRBJ1-6
V: TRBV29-1
D: .
size: .

CDR3: CASSERIRQGAEAFF
DNA: TGTGCCAGCAGTGAAAGGATCCGTCAGGGCGCTGAAGCTTTCTTT
J: TRBJ1-1
V: TRBV6-1
D: .
size: many

CDR3: CASSLDGTGSGELFF
DNA: TGTGCCAGCAGCTTAGACGGGACAGGGTCCGGGGAGCTGTTTTTT
J: TRBJ2-2
V: TRBV7-2
D: TRBD1
size: many

CDR3: CATSRGGSNYGYTF
DNA: TGTGCCACCAGCAGAGGCGGGTCCAACTATGGCTACACCTTC
J: TRBJ1-2
V: TRBV15
D: .
size: many

CDR3: CASSLVFGGGTYNEQFF
DNA: TGTGCCAGCAGCTTAGTCTTCGGCGGGGGGACCTACAATGAGCAGTTCTTC
J: TRBJ2-1
V: TRBV7-6
D: TRBD2
size: many

CDR3: CASSVWTGGPNEQYF
DNA: TGTGCCAGCAGTGTCTGGACAGGGGGTCCGAACGAGCAGTACTTC
J: TRBJ2-7
V: TRBV25-1
D: TRBD1
size: many

CDR3: CASSQVSQGLGNQPQHF
DNA: TGCGCCAGCAGCCAAGTTTCTCAGGGGTTAGGCAATCAGCCCCAGCATTTT
J: TRBJ1-5
V: TRBV4-1
D: .
size: few

CDR3: CASSPRVHEGTEAFF
DNA: TGTGCCAGCTCACCACGCGTTCACGAGGGGACTGAAGCTTTCTTT
J: TRBJ1-1
V: TRBV18
D: .
size: few

CDR3: CASSLVSGTGGVNTEAFF
DNA: TGTGCCAGCAGCTTGGTGTCCGGGACAGGGGGGGTTAACACTGAAGCTTTCTTT
J: TRBJ1-1
V: TRBV7-2
D: TRBD1
size: few

CDR3: CASSQDRGPAGAQYF
DNA: TGTGCCAGCAGCCAAGATCGAGGACCAGCAGGGGCCCAGTACTTC
J: TRBJ2-5
V: TRBV3-1
D: .
size: few

CDR3: CSAPLSGGYNEQFF
DNA: TGCAGTGCCCCTCTGAGCGGGGGGTACAATGAGCAGTTCTTC
J: TRBJ2-1
V: TRBV20-1
D: TRBD2
size: .

CDR3: CASSLGGVMNTEAFF
DNA: TGTGCCAGCAGCTTAGGAGGGGTTATGAACACTGAAGCTTTCTTT
J: TRBJ1-1
V: TRBV7-8
D: .
size: many

CDR3: CSVSAGNNSPLHF
DNA: TGCAGCGTTTCAGCAGGGAATAATTCACCCCTCCACTTT
J: TRBJ1-6
V: TRBV29-1
D: .
size: .

CDR3: CASSFSLDTEAFF
DNA: TGTGCCAGCAGCTTCAGTCTGGACACTGAAGCTTTCTTT
J: TRBJ1-1
V: TRBV7-2
D: .
size: many

CDR3: CASSLGGVVEGDEQFF
DNA: TGTGCCAGCAGCTTAGGAGGGGTCGTCGAAGGGGATGAGCAGTTCTTC
J: TRBJ2-1
V: TRBV7-9
D: .
size: many

CDR3: CSGVGGSKNIQYF
DNA: TGCAGCGGCGTCGGGGGAAGCAAAAACATTCAGTACTTC
J: TRBJ2-4
V: TRBV29-1
D: .
size: many

CDR3: CASSSPAYNEQFF
DNA: TGTGCCAGCAGTTCGCCCGCCTACAATGAGCAGTTCTTC
J: TRBJ2-1
V: TRBV6-2/TRBV6-3
D: .
size: many

CDR3: CASSVPESSYNEQFF
DNA: TGTGCCAGCAGTGTCCCAGAGAGCTCCTACAATGAGCAGTTCTTC
J: TRBJ2-1
V: TRBV2
D: .
size: .

CDR3: CASRTTGVWDEQFF
DNA: TGTGCCAGTAGGACGACTGGTGTGTGGGATGAGCAGTTCTTC
J: TRBJ2-1
V: TRBV19
D: .
size: many

CDR3: CASSYSSGVDIQYF
DNA: TGTGCCAGCAGTTACAGCTCAGGGGTAGACATTCAGTACTTC
J: TRBJ2-4
V: TRBV6-5
D: .
size: few

CDR3: CSANILAGGPGQETQYF
DNA: TGCAGTGCGAATATACTAGCGGGGGGACCGGGACAAGAGACCCAGTACTTC
J: TRBJ2-5
V: TRBV20-1
D: TRBD2
size: many

CDR3: CASSLGWTEAFF
DNA: TGTGCCAGCAGCCTGGGTTGGACTGAAGCTTTCTTT
J: TRBJ1-1
V: TRBV14
D: .
size: many

CDR3: CASSTDSSSYNEQFF
DNA: TGTGCCAGCAGTACGGACAGCAGCTCCTACAATGAGCAGTTCTTC
J: TRBJ2-1
V: TRBV28
D: .
size: many

CDR3: CASSLDGSRSEKLFF
DNA: TGTGCCAGCAGCTTAGACGGGTCTCGGAGTGAAAAACTGTTTTTT
J: TRBJ1-4
V: TRBV6-2/TRBV6-3
D: .
size: many

CDR3: CASSEGSGTGELFF
DNA: TGCGCCAGCAGCGAGGGATCTGGCACCGGGGAGCTGTTTTTT
J: TRBJ2-2
V: TRBV5-1
D: .
size: .

CDR3: CASSSGQALEKLFF
DNA: TGTGCCAGCAGCTCGGGACAGGCCTTGGAAAAACTGTTTTTT
J: TRBJ1-4
V: TRBV7-2
D: TRBD1
size: many

CDR3: CSARGRLSYEQYF
DNA: TGCAGTGCTAGAGGCAGGCTATCCTACGAGCAGTACTTC
J: TRBJ2-7
V: TRBV20-1
D: .
size: many

CDR3: CSAREGTSEQFF
DNA: TGCAGTGCTAGGGAGGGGACGAGTGAGCAGTTCTTC
J: TRBJ2-1
V: TRBV20-1
D: .
size: many

CDR3: CASSSYSTDTQYF
DNA: TGTGCCAGCAGCTCCTACAGCACAGATACGCAGTATTTT
J: TRBJ2-3
V: TRBV11-3
D: .
size: many

CDR3: CASSLSESGANVLTF
DNA: TGTGCCAGCAGCTTGAGTGAATCTGGGGCCAACGTCCTGACTTTC
J: TRBJ2-6
V: TRBV7-2
D: .
size: many

CDR3: CSASRDRVQPQHF
DNA: TGCAGTGCTAGTAGGGACAGGGTTCAGCCCCAGCATTTT
J: TRBJ1-5
V: TRBV20-1
D: TRBD1
size: many

CDR3: CASSEDGGINEQFF
DNA: TGTGCCAGCAGTGAAGACGGAGGGATCAATGAGCAGTTCTTC
J: TRBJ2-1
V: TRBV25-1
D: .
size: many

CDR3: CATARDRANTGELFF
DNA: TGTGCCACCGCGAGGGACAGAGCGAACACCGGGGAGCTGTTTTTT
J: TRBJ2-2
V: TRBV6-1
D: TRBD1
size: many

CDR3: CSATGTERLYEQYF
DNA: TGCAGTGCTACCGGGACAGAGAGACTTTACGAGCAGTACTTC
J: TRBJ2-7
V: TRBV20-1
D: TRBD1
size: .

CDR3: CASSPGTGGGSPLHF
DNA: TGTGCCAGCAGCCCGGGGACAGGGGGAGGGTCACCCCTCCACTTT
J: TRBJ1-6
V: TRBV28
D: TRBD1
size: many

CDR3: CSAPRTGSTDTQYF
DNA: TGCAGTGCTCCTCGGACAGGTAGCACAGATACGCAGTATTTT
J: TRBJ2-3
V: TRBV20-1
D: TRBD1
size: few

CDR3: CASSLEKQGVNTEAFF
DNA: TGCGCCAGCAGCTTGGAAAAACAGGGGGTGAACACTGAAGCTTTCTTT
J: TRBJ1-1
V: TRBV5-1
D: TRBD1
size: many

CDR3: CASRGQGAYEQYF
DNA: TGTGCCAGCAGGGGACAGGGGGCTTACGAGCAGTACTTC
J: TRBJ2-7
V: TRBV12-3/TRBV12-4
D: TRBD1
size: many

CDR3: CSAPFRTLYSDTQYF
DNA: TGCAGTGCTCCATTCCGGACCCTTTATTCTGATACGCAGTATTTT
J: TRBJ2-3
V: TRBV20-1
D: .
size: many

CDR3: CASSPTYGRNTGELFF
DNA: TGTGCCAGCAGCCCGACGTACGGCCGTAACACCGGGGAGCTGTTTTTT
J: TRBJ2-2
V: TRBV11-3
D: .
size: .

CDR3: CSASRVGGDTEAFF
DNA: TGCAGTGCTAGCAGGGTGGGGGGGGACACTGAAGCTTTCTTT
J: TRBJ1-1
V: TRBV20-1
D: .
size: .

CDR3: CASRHTGTEKETQYF
DNA: TGCGCCAGCAGACATACCGGGACAGAAAAAGAGACCCAGTACTTC
J: TRBJ2-5
V: TRBV5-1
D: TRBD1
size: few

CDR3: CASSPRTGSVFYGYTF
DNA: TGTGCCAGCAGTCCTAGGACCGGGAGTGTCTTCTATGGCTACACCTTC
J: TRBJ1-2
V: TRBV25-1
D: .
size: many